The clone carrying this T cell receptor beta chain was seen a handful of times. What it recognizes is unknown. With 4 bases removed from V and 9 bases from J, the gap between germline ends came to 4 bases. The CDR3 covers 9 residues. Germline V lookup: CDR1 MDHEN, CDR2 SYDVKM. The sample is drawn from a study of T cells after yellow fever vaccination. Template switching by 5'RACE produced TCR cDNA, adding a universal primer site and UMIs. TCRdb ran MiXCR on the 5' RACE reads and lists one entry per CDR3 protein. The sample has 620,000 or so distinct CDR3 sequences; less than 20% are singletons. Study outcomes and limitations: Bulk-population clonotypes that are abundant could appear as contaminants in FACS-sorted repertoires. Most clones from primary vaccination were detected again post-booster (about 96% CD4, roughly 90% CD8).

The chain is built from TRBV28 and TRBJ2-7; D remains ambiguous. Specimen: PBMCs, collected 5 to 6 days after the first yellow fever vaccination. This TCR was sampled from a young man who received the YFV17D yellow fever vaccine. The chain's CDR3 is CASSSGQYV. The DNA of the CDR3 is TGTGCCAGCAGTTCTGGGCAGTACGTC.